Described below is a single T cell receptor beta chain sequence and its context. Its antigen is as yet unknown. Only in-frame clones appear in the TCRdb table, and some are missing; sequencing was by immunoSEQ multiplex PCR. Among about 100,000 clones listed, approximately 94% were seen once. V dropped 3 bases and J dropped 0 bases, with 15 bases sitting between them. This CDR3 is 17 amino acids long. CDR1 is MDHEN, CDR2 SYDVKM, per germline. This sample stems from a study of OX40 agonist ivuxolimab in advanced cancers. Across the study: Ivuxolimab, which patients received intravenously every 2 weeks, was dosed at 0.01 to 10 mg/kg. Age averaged approximately 60 years (range 23 to 79), and roughly 80% were male. Whole-study results and caveats: In the expanded peripheral T cells, antigen specificity was never determined. Fewer expanded clones were found on average in CD4+ than in CD8+ T cells.

The receptor's source is an adult with an advanced solid tumor such as melanoma, head and neck, liver or kidney cancer. The sample here was CD4+ or CD8+ T cells sorted from blood, taken in a trial of the OX40 agonist ivuxolimab. This chain links TRBV28 with TRBJ2-4, with D possibly being TRBD1 or TRBD2 (5 bases each). The CDR3 DNA is TGTGCCAGCAGTTTTGTCTTCCGGGGACGAGCCAAAAACATTCAGTACTTC. Protein sequence: CASSFVFRGRAKNIQYF.